The 30 T cell receptor beta chains in this list originate from one sample, sequenced in a study of identical twins. Each CDR3 protein gets one entry after TCRdb re-called the 5' RACE reads with MiXCR. Of under 900,000 distinct CDR3 sequences listed, about 12% are singletons. A further study also used this sample, focusing on yellow fever vaccine responses in identical twins.

Specimen: PBMCs. All receptors come from a woman aged 18-35 years in good health.

The gene calls are TRBV6-2 or TRBV6-3 and TRBJ2-7, with D maybe TRBD2 (6 bases). Germline values: CDR1 MNHEY, CDR2 SVGEGT. V was shortened by 5 bases and J by 5 bases, with 16 bases between the two germline ends. The CDR3 extends over 14 amino acids. CDR3 DNA: TGTGCCAGCAGTCCAACCGGGACTTCCCACGAGCAGTACGTC. It translates to CASSPTGTSHEQYV.

This clonotype was recorded a few times. The CDR3, as DNA: TGTGCCAGCAGCCAAGCGGCTGCCTCTGGAAACACCATATATTTT. This codes for CASSQAAASGNTIYF. V is TRBV3-1 and J is TRBJ1-3; the D is unclear. V was pared by 1 base and J by 0 bases, with 7 bases between. The germline V gene encodes CDR1 LGHDT and CDR2 YNNKEL (reference sequence). The CDR3 contains 15 residues.

This clonotype came up a few times. This chain joins TRBV20-1 and TRBJ2-3, with unresolved D. The V and J ends lost 0 bases and 2 bases respectively, with 12 bases between them. Germline CDR1 DFQATT, CDR2 SNEGSKA (reference sequence). The CDR3 spans 15 residues. The CDR3 reads CSARDLRLPTDTQYF. The CDR3 DNA sequence: TGCAGTGCTAGAGATTTGAGGCTACCCACAGATACGCAGTATTTT.

This clonotype was counted between two and nine times. This chain connects TRBV29-1 to TRBJ2-3; perhaps D is TRBD1 or TRBD2 (5 bases each). Trimming removed 5 bases from V and 4 bases from J, with 7 bases in between. This CDR3 has 11 residues. Per the germline V gene, CDR1 is SQVTM and CDR2 is ANQGSEA. CDR3 in DNA: TGCAGCGTTCGGGACGCAGATACGCAGTATTTT. Translation gives CSVRDADTQYF.

This clonotype was counted at least ten times. The chain links TRBV27 to TRBJ1-1; 8 nucleotides match TRBD1. Germline values: CDR1 MNHEY, CDR2 SMNVEV (reference sequence). The CDR3 spans 16 residues. With 1 base clipped from V and 5 bases from J, the junction kept 9 bases outside the gene matches. The CDR3 region has the DNA TGTGCCAGCAGTTTATATTCCTGGACAGGGACGACTGAAGCTTTCTTT. It is translated as CASSLYSWTGTTEAFF.

This clonotype was detected a few times. This rearrangement joins TRBV18 to TRBJ2-1; 8 bases fit TRBD2. V dropped 0 bases and J dropped 2; count of bases not matched to a gene: 9. In germline, CDR1 is KGHSH, CDR2 LQKENI. This CDR3 comprises 18 residues. The DNA of the CDR3 is TGTGCCAGCTCACCACCTGGCCTAGCGGGTAGGACCTACAATGAGCAGTTCTTC. The encoded protein is CASSPPGLAGRTYNEQFF. Full variable domain (rest looked up from reference TRBV18 and TRBJ2-1): NAGVMQNPRHLVRRRGQEARLRCSPMKGHSHVYWYRQLPEEGLKFMVYLQKENIIDESGMPKERFSAEFPKEGPSILRIQQVVRGDSAAYFCASSPPGLAGRTYNEQFFGPGTRLTVL.

In its sample, this clonotype was seen a few times. The chain links TRBV20-1 to TRBJ1-3, with D hard to call. V was shortened by 4 bases and J by 1 base, with 11 bases between the two germline ends. The germline gives CDR1 DFQATT, CDR2 SNEGSKA (reference sequence). CDR3 length: 14 residues. CDR3 nucleotide sequence: TGCAGTGCTATCAAGTCGCCTTCTGGAAACACCATATATTTT. Protein sequence: CSAIKSPSGNTIYF.

The V call is TRBV5-1, the J call TRBJ2-1, with 8 bases fitting TRBD2. CDR3 length: 16 amino acids. With V trimmed by 0 bases and J by 2 bases, 4 bases remained unmatched. From germline, CDR1 is SGHRS and CDR2 YFSETQ. The DNA for the CDR3 is TGCGCCAGCAGCTTGGGGGGTAGCGGGACCTACAATGAGCAGTTCTTC. The encoded protein is CASSLGGSGTYNEQFF.

This clonotype has a count of ten or more. The CDR3 region is CATSDGPYGYTF. CDR3 DNA: TGTGCCACCAGTGACGGTCCCTATGGCTACACCTTC. The genes are TRBV24-1 and TRBJ1-2, with no clear D. V was cut by 4 bases and J by 4 bases, with 6 bases left in between. The CDR3 covers 12 residues. Germline V gives CDR1 KGHDR, CDR2 SFDVKD.

This clonotype was detected only a few times. This chain joins TRBV2 and TRBJ1-5, with TRBD1 as a possible D gene (6 bases). Germline V gene sequence: CDR1 SNHLY, CDR2 FYNNEI. The CDR3 spans 15 residues. With 6 bases removed from V and 2 bases from J, the gap between germline ends came to 14 bases. As DNA, the CDR3 is TGTGCCAGCAGGGCCTTGGGGGCTGGCAATCAGCCCCAGCATTTT. Amino acids: CASRALGAGNQPQHF.

This clonotype was seen a handful of times. The chain joins TRBV2 to TRBJ1-1, with D unresolved. Looked up from germline, CDR1 is SNHLY and CDR2 is FYNNEI. Trimming pared 9 bases from V and 7 bases from J, leaving 15 bases between. The CDR3 is 12 amino acids. The CDR3 sequence is CASTGRKYEAFF. In nucleotides, the CDR3 is TGTGCCAGTACTGGACGGAAATATGAAGCTTTCTTT. Full variable domain (rest looked up from reference TRBV2 and TRBJ1-1): EPEVTQTPSHQVTQMGQEVILRCVPISNHLYFYWYRQILGQKVEFLVSFYNNEISEKSEIFDDQFSVERPDGSNFTLKIRSTKLEDSAMYFCASTGRKYEAFFGQGTRLTVV.

This clonotype has just a few counts. The rearrangement uses TRBV10-3 and TRBJ1-5; D gene uncertain. The germline gives CDR1 ENHRY, CDR2 SYGVKD. Trimming shortened V by 3 bases and J by 2 bases, and 11 bases separated the two germline ends. This CDR3 spans 15 amino acids. The DNA of the CDR3 is TGTGCCATCAGTGACATGGCTTTCGGCAATCAGCCCCAGCATTTT. This translates into CAISDMAFGNQPQHF.

V usage is TRBV11-2 and J usage is TRBJ2-5; 12 bases match TRBD2. Germline CDR1 reads SGHAT; CDR2 reads FQNNGV. The trim removed 5 bases at V and 4 bases at J, leaving 11 bases unmatched. CDR3 length: 17 residues. CDR3 in DNA: TGTGCCAGCAGCCAAAGAAGACGGACTAGCGGGACAGAGACCCAGTACTTC. This gives the protein CASSQRRRTSGTETQYF.

This clonotype has more than one count but fewer than ten. The rearrangement joins TRBV28 to TRBJ2-1; TRBD2 aligns across 10 bases. The CDR3 covers 16 residues. CDR1 and CDR2 from the germline V gene are MDHEN and SYDVKM. The J segment lost 8 bases and the V segment lost 4 bases, leaving 11 bases of the junction unmatched. The CDR3 sequence: CASSSILAGERDEQFF. The CDR3, as DNA: TGTGCCAGCAGTTCCATTCTAGCGGGAGAACGTGATGAGCAGTTCTTC.

The rearrangement joins TRBV12-3 or TRBV12-4 to TRBJ2-1, with unresolved D. V lost 6 bases, J lost 3 bases, and 15 bases lay in between. CDR3 length: 15 amino acids. The CDR3 protein is CASSLVVSYYNEQFF. The CDR3 DNA reads TGTGCCAGCAGCTTGGTGGTTAGCTACTACAATGAGCAGTTCTTC.

This clonotype was recorded at least ten times. The CDR3 sequence is CAISPGANTGELFF. The CDR3 coding sequence is TGTGCCATCAGTCCCGGGGCGAACACCGGGGAGCTGTTTTTT. The rearrangement joins TRBV10-3 to TRBJ2-2, with D possibly being TRBD2 (5 bases). Between the trimmed V and J ends, which lost 5 bases and 0 bases, there was a span of 7 bases. Looked up from germline, CDR1 is ENHRY and CDR2 is SYGVKD. This CDR3 has 14 amino acids.

The rearrangement links TRBV11-2 to TRBJ2-4, with a weak D call TRBD2 (5 bases). Trimming left V 4 bases short and J 0 bases short, with 10 bases between. Germline V gene data show CDR1 as SGHAT and CDR2 as FQNNGV. CDR3 length: 15 amino acids. In DNA form, the CDR3 reads TGTGCCAGCAGCTCTAAGCGGTTAGCCAAAAACATTCAGTACTTC. Translating gives CASSSKRLAKNIQYF.

This clonotype was counted at least ten times. The V call is TRBV5-1, the J call TRBJ2-3, with 10 bases fitting TRBD2. J gave up 8 bases and V 4 bases, and 10 bases lay outside the gene matches. The CDR3 extends over 15 amino acids. Germline assignment: CDR1 SGHRS and CDR2 YFSETQ. This chain's CDR3 is CASSERTSGYLTQYF. Here the CDR3 DNA reads TGCGCCAGCAGCGAGAGGACTAGCGGATATCTTACGCAGTATTTT.

The chain couples TRBV2 to TRBJ1-4; D is unclear. V was trimmed by 7 bases and J by 3 bases, leaving 12 bases between them. CDR3 size: 14 residues. Per the germline V gene, CDR1 is SNHLY and CDR2 is FYNNEI. CDR3 amino acids: CASKLRPSNEKLFF. The CDR3 nucleotides read TGTGCCAGCAAGCTACGTCCCTCTAATGAAAAACTGTTTTTT.

This clonotype has just a few counts. The V gene is TRBV5-1, the J gene TRBJ1-1; D is undetermined. The V and J ends lost 5 bases and 1 base respectively, with 15 bases between them. Germline CDR1 reads SGHRS; CDR2 reads YFSETQ. The CDR3 has 15 residues. CDR3 nucleotides: TGCGCCAGCAGTCGCGTAGAGGGCCCGAACACTGAAGCTTTCTTT. Encoded protein: CASSRVEGPNTEAFF.

This clonotype was observed a few times. The rearrangement joins TRBV3-1 to TRBJ2-1; 9 bases line up with TRBD1. Germline V gives CDR1 LGHDT, CDR2 YNNKEL (reference sequence). Trimming removed 5 bases from V and 1 base from J; junction bases left unmatched: 6. The CDR3 is 16 amino acids. CDR3 residues: CASSGQGQGSYNEQFF. DNA of the CDR3: TGTGCCAGCAGCGGACAGGGGCAAGGGTCCTACAATGAGCAGTTCTTC.

This clonotype showed up just a few times. V is TRBV20-1 and J is TRBJ2-5; 9 bases line up with TRBD1. CDR1 DFQATT and CDR2 SNEGSKA come from the germline V gene (reference sequence). CDR3 size: 14 residues. The trim removed 6 bases at V and 5 bases at J, leaving 10 bases unmatched. Here the CDR3 reads CSAPQTGGPETQYF. The CDR3 DNA is TGCAGTGCGCCTCAGACAGGGGGTCCCGAGACCCAGTACTTC.

Only a few counts were recorded for this clonotype. The CDR3 sequence is CSARDPLAGELFF. As DNA, the CDR3 is TGCAGTGCTAGAGATCCGCTAGCAGGGGAGCTGTTTTTT. The chain recombines TRBV20-1 with TRBJ2-2; D is possibly TRBD2 (5 bases). V lost 0 bases and J lost 8, with 10 bases in between. CDR1 and CDR2 (germline): DFQATT, SNEGSKA (reference sequence). CDR3 length: 13 residues.

The V gene is TRBV5-6, the J gene TRBJ2-3; 7 positions match TRBD2. The CDR3 runs to 15 residues. Trimming at V came to 2 bases and at J to 10 bases, leaving 13 bases not matched to a gene. CDR1 is SGHDT, CDR2 YYEEEE, per germline. CDR3 in amino acids: CASSFRREPPYAQYF. As DNA, the CDR3 is TGTGCCAGCAGCTTCCGGCGGGAGCCCCCGTATGCGCAGTATTTT. Based on the CDR3 plus reference TRBV5-6 and TRBJ2-3, the full variable domain is DAGVTQSPTHLIKTRGQQVTLRCSPKSGHDTVSWYQQALGQGPQFIFQYYEEEERQRGNFPDRFSGHQFPNYSSELNVNALLLGDSALYLCASSFRREPPYAQYFGPGTRLTVL.

The chain joins TRBV2 to TRBJ2-1, with 9 bases aligning to TRBD2. The junction had 10 bases not matched to a gene; V was cut back by 2 bases and J by 5 bases. The germline gives CDR1 SNHLY, CDR2 FYNNEI. This CDR3 region has 17 residues. CDR3 loop: CASSEKGLARDNNEQFF. DNA of the CDR3: TGTGCCAGCAGTGAAAAGGGACTAGCAAGGGATAACAATGAGCAGTTCTTC.

This clonotype was detected only a few times. The J gene is TRBJ1-2, the V gene TRBV6-5; tentative D call: TRBD1 (5 bases). Between the trimmed V and J ends, which lost 1 base and 8 bases, there was a span of 11 bases. The CDR3 runs to 13 residues. Per germline, CDR1 MNHEY and CDR2 SVGAGI. The CDR3 protein is CASSYFSGGGYTF. Here the CDR3 DNA reads TGTGCCAGCAGTTACTTCTCCGGGGGAGGCTACACCTTC.

Ten or more counts support this clonotype. V is TRBV12-3 or TRBV12-4 and J is TRBJ2-1; 10 positions match TRBD2. Unmatched junction bases numbered 3, after V lost 3 bases and J lost 4 bases. This CDR3 contains 15 residues. The DNA for the CDR3 is TGTGCCAGCAGTTTTCGGACTAGCGGATACAATGAGCAGTTCTTC. Translated, it gives CASSFRTSGYNEQFF.

In its sample, this clonotype was seen a few times. The chain links TRBV5-1 to TRBJ2-3; possible D gene TRBD2, 5 bases. Trimming shortened V by 4 bases and J by 0 bases, and 15 bases separated the two germline ends. Germline CDR1 SGHRS, CDR2 YFSETQ. This CDR3 region has 16 residues. This chain's CDR3 is CASSPEGILSTDTQYF. The CDR3 coding sequence is TGCGCCAGCAGCCCCGAGGGAATCCTGAGCACAGATACGCAGTATTTT.

This clonotype was counted a few times. The genes are TRBV12-5 and TRBJ2-1, with D perhaps TRBD1 (5 bases). Trimming left V 7 bases short and J 3 bases short, with 16 bases between. Germline V CDR1 and CDR2: LGHNT, FRNRAP. The CDR3 covers 15 residues. CDR3 sequence: CASVSGLSFYNEQFF. For the CDR3, the DNA is TGTGCTAGTGTCTCAGGGTTGTCATTCTACAATGAGCAGTTCTTC.

This clonotype was counted a few times. The rearrangement links TRBV20-1 to TRBJ2-4; 7 positions match TRBD1. The CDR3 spans 14 residues. V was clipped by 6 bases and J by 4 bases; unmatched bases: 9. Germline V gene sequence: CDR1 DFQATT, CDR2 SNEGSKA (reference sequence). The CDR3 nucleotides are TGCAGTGCAGAAACAGGGGTGGGGAAAAACATTCAGTACTTC. This translates into CSAETGVGKNIQYF.